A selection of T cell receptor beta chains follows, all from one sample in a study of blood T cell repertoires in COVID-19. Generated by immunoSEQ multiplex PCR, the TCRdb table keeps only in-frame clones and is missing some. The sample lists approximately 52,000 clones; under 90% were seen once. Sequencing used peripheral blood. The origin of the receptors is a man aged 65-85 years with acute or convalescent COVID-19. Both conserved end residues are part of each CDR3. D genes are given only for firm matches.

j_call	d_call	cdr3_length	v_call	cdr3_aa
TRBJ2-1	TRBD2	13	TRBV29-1	CSVDGGRASEQFF
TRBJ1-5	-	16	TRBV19	CASSPGSGGEHQPQHF
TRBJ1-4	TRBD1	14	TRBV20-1	CSASSDRGRKKLFF
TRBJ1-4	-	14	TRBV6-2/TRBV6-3	CASSPQSTNEKLFF
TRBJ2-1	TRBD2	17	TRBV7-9	CASSLPPGLAAAEEQFF
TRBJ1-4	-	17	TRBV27	CASSSRGGGRGREKLFF
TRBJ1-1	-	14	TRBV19	CASKGPGVNTEAFF
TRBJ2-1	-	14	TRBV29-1	CSVETGGGGDEQFF
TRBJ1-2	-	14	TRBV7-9	CASSPTGDNYGYTF
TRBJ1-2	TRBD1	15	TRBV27	CASSQTPGQKNGYTF
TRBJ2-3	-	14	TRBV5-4	CASTLSQGADTQYF